The T cell receptor (beta chain) described here comes from a study of blood T cell repertoires in COVID-19 (dated by TCRdb to about 2020). About the investigation overall: Samples from collaborators originated in the United States, Italy and Spain and spanned both the acute and convalescent phases of COVID-19. The prospective study material was composed of cDNA or gDNA derived from T cells, B-cell-depleted T cells, or PBMCs. The dataset comprised deeply sampled blood TCRbeta repertoires from subjects exposed to, actively infected with, or recovered from COVID-19. The repertoires were released in a freely available public database meant as a resource for research on the immune response to SARS-CoV-2. Samples came from the ongoing ImmuneRACE study (first 160 participants) plus 1,254 subjects from 6 global collaborators. The sample metadata nearly always contained a de-identified subject ID, COVID-19 status, age in years and sex. Where HLA class I and class II types were available, the types were taken from metadata supplied by the sample provider, not from assay-based typing.

Remarks on this clone: The specificity of this receptor is unknown. No base quality information exists; no much larger clone differs at one position.

The CDR3 covers 15 residues, taking in both the cysteine and the phenylalanine. The DNA shown is the 45-base CDR3, in frame from base 1. V trim: 2 bases; J trim: 8 bases; unmatched bases: 7. CDR1 is given as SGDLS and CDR2 as YYNGEE, both from the germline V gene. Participants in the prospective study were enrolled through a virtual design, were aged roughly 18 to 100 years, and lived in 24 United States geographic areas. In the prospective study, cohorts were assigned on the basis of participant-reported clinical history obtained from a screening survey and a study questionnaire. A participant counted as exposed if, within 2 weeks of entering the study, that participant had been in contact with someone who had a PCR-confirmed or clinician-diagnosed COVID-19 case. In the prospective study, whole blood, serum and a nasopharyngeal or oropharyngeal swab were collected from each participant by mobile phlebotomists. Over a roughly 2-month period, participants in the prospective study had the option of providing additional blood draws and questionnaires. Blood samples from the prospective study were shipped frozen or at room temperature prior to DNA extraction.

On the study overall, not on this receptor specifically: The quantity of clinical and demographic metadata differed by source and by participant and was supplied without curation.

TCRbeta CDR3 regions were amplified from genomic DNA by means of the immunoSEQ Assay, a bias-controlled multiplex PCR. The paper's data handling went like this. Within the assay, amplification of reference gene primers was used to estimate how many nucleated cells each sample contained. Sequence reads were collapsed and filtered to measure the absolute abundance of every unique TCRbeta CDR3 rearrangement. Productive Simpson clonality was computed per sample as the square root of Simpson's diversity index over productive rearrangements. TCRdb provides this immuneACCESS table in a form limited to in-frame rearrangements. Some clones are lacking; in checked studies, under half of them reflect an unresolved V gene, and why the rest are absent is not known. Clonal size and the V and J genes are those of that table, whereas D and trimming came from the DNA. The sample records 240,000 or so clones, 85% to 90% of which are singletons. Over 0.75% of the sample belongs to the ten largest clones.

The clonotype comes from a man aged 45-65 years who had been exposed to COVID-19. The sample taken for sequencing was PBMCs or T cells enriched from blood (not recorded which). The chain was built from TRBV9 and TRBJ2-1; TRBD1 aligns with 10 central bases. The DNA sequence is given as TGTGCCAGCAGCGTTTCGACAGGGGGCAGGGATGAGCAGTTCTTC. The resulting protein is CASSVSTGGRDEQFF.